The rows below give T cell receptor beta chains drawn from one sample of a study of T cell responses to AZD1222 COVID-19 vaccine. Using immunoSEQ multiplex PCR, the repertoire was profiled, and TCRdb retains in-frame clones only, with some absent. The repertoire holds 85,000 to 110,000 clones, with 91% as singletons. The source material was peripheral blood, sampled on day 0 of AZD1222 vaccination. The receptors were sampled from an adult in good health. Each CDR3 is given with its conserved first and last residue. The order of the fields is J gene, clone size, V gene, D gene, CDR3 DNA, CDR3 protein. D genes are given only for firm matches. Clone size is shown for a subset of rows, as once, few, many or a class of expanded clone.

j_gene: TRBJ2-7
abundance: .
v_gene: TRBV28
d_gene: TRBD2
CDR3nt: TGTGCCAGCAGTCCCCCCTGGACTAGTTCCTACGAGCAGTACTTC
CDR3aa: CASSPPWTSSYEQYF

j_gene: TRBJ1-6
abundance: .
v_gene: TRBV28
d_gene: .
CDR3nt: TGTGCCAGCAGTTTCTCAGGATCACCCCTCCACTTT
CDR3aa: CASSFSGSPLHF

j_gene: TRBJ1-2
abundance: .
v_gene: TRBV20-1
d_gene: .
CDR3nt: TGCAGTACTAACTATGGCTACACCTTC
CDR3aa: CSTNYGYTF

j_gene: TRBJ2-5
abundance: .
v_gene: TRBV2
d_gene: .
CDR3nt: TGTGCCAGCACCTGGGGACCGCAAGAGACCCAGTACTTC
CDR3aa: CASTWGPQETQYF

j_gene: TRBJ2-3
abundance: .
v_gene: TRBV5-4
d_gene: .
CDR3nt: TGTGCCAGCAGCCCCAGCTCTACTTCGGATACGCAGTATTTT
CDR3aa: CASSPSSTSDTQYF

j_gene: TRBJ2-6
abundance: .
v_gene: TRBV2
d_gene: .
CDR3nt: TGTGCCAGCAGACGGTTTGAATCTGGGGCCAACGTCCTGACTTTC
CDR3aa: CASRRFESGANVLTF

j_gene: TRBJ2-5
abundance: .
v_gene: TRBV6-6
d_gene: .
CDR3nt: TGTGCCAGCAGTTACTCGAGGGCGGAGACCCAGTACTTC
CDR3aa: CASSYSRAETQYF

j_gene: TRBJ2-2
abundance: .
v_gene: TRBV7-9
d_gene: .
CDR3nt: TGTGCCAGCAGCGCCAGTATTAGGAGGGGCCTCGGAACCGGGGAGCTGTTTTTT
CDR3aa: CASSASIRRGLGTGELFF

j_gene: TRBJ2-1
abundance: once
v_gene: TRBV14
d_gene: .
CDR3nt: TGTGCCAGCAGCTCAACGTGGAATGAGCAGTTCTTC
CDR3aa: CASSSTWNEQFF

j_gene: TRBJ2-5
abundance: .
v_gene: TRBV6-5
d_gene: TRBD2
CDR3nt: TGTGCCAGCAGTAACGGACTAGCCCGTTCGGAGACCCAGTACTTC
CDR3aa: CASSNGLARSETQYF

j_gene: TRBJ2-7
abundance: .
v_gene: TRBV3-1/TRBV3-2
d_gene: .
CDR3nt: TGTGCCAGCAGCCAAGGCAGGGTAGCCTACGAGCAGTACTTC
CDR3aa: CASSQGRVAYEQYF

j_gene: TRBJ2-2
abundance: .
v_gene: TRBV7-8
d_gene: TRBD2
CDR3nt: TGTGCCAGCAGCCCCTCCGGGACTAGTCTTAAGGAGCTGTTTTTT
CDR3aa: CASSPSGTSLKELFF

j_gene: TRBJ1-3
abundance: .
v_gene: TRBV7-3
d_gene: .
CDR3nt: TGTGCCAGCAGTCCCGGGGAGGATGGAAACACCATATATTTT
CDR3aa: CASSPGEDGNTIYF

j_gene: TRBJ1-1
abundance: .
v_gene: TRBV2
d_gene: .
CDR3nt: TGTGCCAGCAGTTCAGACGGTGAAAGCACTGAAGCTTTCTTT
CDR3aa: CASSSDGESTEAFF

j_gene: TRBJ2-3
abundance: .
v_gene: TRBV11-3
d_gene: TRBD2
CDR3nt: TGTGCCAGCAGCTCGGGGGGACTAGCGGCCACAGATACGCAGTATTTT
CDR3aa: CASSSGGLAATDTQYF

j_gene: TRBJ2-1
abundance: .
v_gene: TRBV11-1
d_gene: TRBD2
CDR3nt: TGTGCCAGCAGCTTCGGACTAGCGGGAGCGGGTGAGCAGTTCTTC
CDR3aa: CASSFGLAGAGEQFF

j_gene: TRBJ1-6
abundance: .
v_gene: TRBV27
d_gene: .
CDR3nt: TGTGCCAGCAGTTTAATTCCAGGGGTTCAAAATTCACCCCTCCACTTT
CDR3aa: CASSLIPGVQNSPLHF

j_gene: TRBJ1-5
abundance: .
v_gene: TRBV7-9
d_gene: TRBD1
CDR3nt: TGTGCCAGCGGAGGGACAGGGGGCCAGCCCCAGCATTTT
CDR3aa: CASGGTGGQPQHF

j_gene: TRBJ2-1
abundance: .
v_gene: TRBV5-1
d_gene: TRBD1
CDR3nt: TGCGCCAGCAGCTCGGGATTTGACAGGGTGGTAAATGAGCAGTTCTTC
CDR3aa: CASSSGFDRVVNEQFF

j_gene: TRBJ1-4
abundance: .
v_gene: TRBV28
d_gene: TRBD1
CDR3nt: TGTGCCAGCAGTAAAAGGACAGGGGGCCGCGAAAAACTGTTTTTT
CDR3aa: CASSKRTGGREKLFF

j_gene: TRBJ2-7
abundance: .
v_gene: TRBV6-6
d_gene: .
CDR3nt: TGTGCCAGCAGTCGTCCCGGGACTCTCTCGGGCTCCTACGAGCAGTACTTC
CDR3aa: CASSRPGTLSGSYEQYF

j_gene: TRBJ1-2
abundance: .
v_gene: TRBV18
d_gene: TRBD1
CDR3nt: TGTGCCAGCTCACCGACCGGGACAGGGAACTATGGCTACACCTTC
CDR3aa: CASSPTGTGNYGYTF

j_gene: TRBJ1-6
abundance: once
v_gene: TRBV27
d_gene: .
CDR3nt: TGTGCCAGCAGCATGCGGCGGGGCACCCGGAATTCACCCCTCCACTTT
CDR3aa: CASSMRRGTRNSPLHF

j_gene: TRBJ1-4
abundance: .
v_gene: TRBV30
d_gene: .
CDR3nt: TGTGCCTGTGGTCCCGGGACAATGGGAGCTAATGAAAAACTGTTTTTT
CDR3aa: CACGPGTMGANEKLFF

j_gene: TRBJ2-5
abundance: .
v_gene: TRBV7-2
d_gene: TRBD1
CDR3nt: TGTGCCAGCAGCCCACGGACAGGGGGAGGTGAGACCCAGTACTTC
CDR3aa: CASSPRTGGGETQYF

j_gene: TRBJ2-7
abundance: once
v_gene: TRBV15
d_gene: TRBD1
CDR3nt: TGTGCCACCAGCAGAGACGGACAGGGGGCGGGCGAGCAGTACTTC
CDR3aa: CATSRDGQGAGEQYF

j_gene: TRBJ1-1
abundance: .
v_gene: TRBV7-2
d_gene: .
CDR3nt: TGTGCCAGCAGCTTGGGCAGGAACACTGAAGCTTTCTTT
CDR3aa: CASSLGRNTEAFF

j_gene: TRBJ1-1
abundance: once
v_gene: TRBV6-5
d_gene: .
CDR3nt: TGTGCCAGCCGGATGAACACTGAAGCTTTCTTT
CDR3aa: CASRMNTEAFF

j_gene: TRBJ1-2
abundance: .
v_gene: TRBV7-8
d_gene: .
CDR3nt: TGTGCCAGCAGCTTTGAGGCACGGAGGATTAACTATGGCTACACCTTC
CDR3aa: CASSFEARRINYGYTF

j_gene: TRBJ1-6
abundance: .
v_gene: TRBV28
d_gene: TRBD1
CDR3nt: TGTGCCAGCAGTTTACCGGACAGGGGTGGCTCACCCCTCCACTTT
CDR3aa: CASSLPDRGGSPLHF

j_gene: TRBJ2-7
abundance: .
v_gene: TRBV9
d_gene: .
CDR3nt: TGTGCCAGCAGCCGGGAAGCCTACTCCTACGAGCAGTACTTC
CDR3aa: CASSREAYSYEQYF

j_gene: TRBJ2-3
abundance: .
v_gene: TRBV5-1
d_gene: TRBD2
CDR3nt: TGCGCCAGCAGCTCTTTTTCTAGCGGAACAGATACGCAGTATTTT
CDR3aa: CASSSFSSGTDTQYF

j_gene: TRBJ2-1
abundance: .
v_gene: TRBV12-3/TRBV12-4
d_gene: .
CDR3nt: TGTGCCAGCAGTTTAGGTACAGCAGAGTTCTTC
CDR3aa: CASSLGTAEFF

j_gene: TRBJ1-2
abundance: once
v_gene: TRBV28
d_gene: .
CDR3nt: TGTGCCAGCAGTTTATCCCCCGCGATCCAGATCTACACCTTC
CDR3aa: CASSLSPAIQIYTF

j_gene: TRBJ1-5
abundance: .
v_gene: TRBV6-5
d_gene: .
CDR3nt: TGTGCCAGCAGGCCGTCCCGAAATAGCAATCAGCCCCAGCATTTT
CDR3aa: CASRPSRNSNQPQHF

j_gene: TRBJ2-7
abundance: .
v_gene: TRBV5-1
d_gene: .
CDR3nt: TGCGCCAGCAGGACCGGCTCCTACGAGCAGTACTTC
CDR3aa: CASRTGSYEQYF

j_gene: TRBJ1-4
abundance: .
v_gene: TRBV4-1
d_gene: .
CDR3nt: TGCGCCAGCAGCCAACCAGGAACCTCCGGGGGTGAAAAACTGTTTTTT
CDR3aa: CASSQPGTSGGEKLFF

j_gene: TRBJ2-2
abundance: .
v_gene: TRBV7-2
d_gene: TRBD2
CDR3nt: TGTGCCAGCAGCTTAGCGCCTAGCGGGAACACCGGGGAGCTGTTTTTT
CDR3aa: CASSLAPSGNTGELFF

j_gene: TRBJ1-2
abundance: .
v_gene: TRBV19
d_gene: .
CDR3nt: TGTGCCAGTAGTATTAGCGGTCGGCCTAACTATGGCTACACCTTC
CDR3aa: CASSISGRPNYGYTF

j_gene: TRBJ2-1
abundance: .
v_gene: TRBV19
d_gene: .
CDR3nt: TGTGCCAGTAGTCGACAGTTCCATGAGCAGTTCTTC
CDR3aa: CASSRQFHEQFF

j_gene: TRBJ2-3
abundance: .
v_gene: TRBV24-1
d_gene: TRBD2
CDR3nt: TGTGCCACCAGTAGGCATAGCGGGGGGGGATCGACAGATACGCAGTATTTT
CDR3aa: CATSRHSGGGSTDTQYF

j_gene: TRBJ1-3
abundance: .
v_gene: TRBV19
d_gene: .
CDR3nt: TGTGCCAGTACCGGGACGAATGGAAACACCATATATTTT
CDR3aa: CASTGTNGNTIYF

j_gene: TRBJ1-2
abundance: .
v_gene: TRBV11-2
d_gene: TRBD1
CDR3nt: TGTGCCAGCAGCTTAGCCGGGACAGGGGGCCGCTATGGCTACACCTTC
CDR3aa: CASSLAGTGGRYGYTF

j_gene: TRBJ1-1
abundance: once
v_gene: TRBV6-5
d_gene: TRBD1
CDR3nt: TGTGCCAGCAGTTACTCCCAGACAGGGGTCGCTTTCTTT
CDR3aa: CASSYSQTGVAFF

j_gene: TRBJ1-1
abundance: .
v_gene: TRBV11-2
d_gene: .
CDR3nt: TGTGCCAGCAGCTTGAATTCACGCTTTGAAGCTTTCTTT
CDR3aa: CASSLNSRFEAFF

j_gene: TRBJ2-7
abundance: .
v_gene: TRBV9
d_gene: TRBD2
CDR3nt: TGTGCCAGCAGCGTAACTAGCGGACCCTACGAGCAGTACTTC
CDR3aa: CASSVTSGPYEQYF

j_gene: TRBJ1-2
abundance: .
v_gene: TRBV30
d_gene: .
CDR3nt: TGTGCCTGGAAGCGGACGGGAGGGGGCTACACCTTC
CDR3aa: CAWKRTGGGYTF

j_gene: TRBJ2-3
abundance: once
v_gene: TRBV30
d_gene: TRBD1
CDR3nt: TGTGCCTGGTCCGGGACAGGTGAAACAGATACGCAGTATTTT
CDR3aa: CAWSGTGETDTQYF

j_gene: TRBJ2-7
abundance: .
v_gene: TRBV10-1
d_gene: .
CDR3nt: TGCGCCAGCAGTCGGAATCCCAGGGACGAGCAGTACTTC
CDR3aa: CASSRNPRDEQYF

j_gene: TRBJ1-5
abundance: .
v_gene: TRBV7-2
d_gene: TRBD1
CDR3nt: TGTGCCAGCAGCCAACAGGGGCATAGCAATCAGCCCCAGCATTTT
CDR3aa: CASSQQGHSNQPQHF

j_gene: TRBJ2-7
abundance: .
v_gene: TRBV15
d_gene: TRBD2
CDR3nt: TGTGCCACCAGCAGTTGGACTAGCGGAACCTACGAGCAGTACTTC
CDR3aa: CATSSWTSGTYEQYF

j_gene: TRBJ2-1
abundance: .
v_gene: TRBV10-3
d_gene: .
CDR3nt: TGTGCCATCAGTGTATGGAATTACAATGAGCAGTTCTTC
CDR3aa: CAISVWNYNEQFF

j_gene: TRBJ1-5
abundance: .
v_gene: TRBV4-1
d_gene: .
CDR3nt: TGCGCCAGCAGCCCCCCCGGGGCGGTAAGGATATCCCAGCATTTT
CDR3aa: CASSPPGAVRISQHF

j_gene: TRBJ1-1
abundance: .
v_gene: TRBV7-2
d_gene: .
CDR3nt: TGTGCCAGCAGCCCAGGTGCAGGGAGGGGGATGAACACTGAAGCTTTCTTT
CDR3aa: CASSPGAGRGMNTEAFF

j_gene: TRBJ2-5
abundance: .
v_gene: TRBV5-1
d_gene: .
CDR3nt: TGCGCCAGCAGCTTTCTAGACCAAACCGGGACCCAGTACTTC
CDR3aa: CASSFLDQTGTQYF

j_gene: TRBJ2-2
abundance: .
v_gene: TRBV6-2/TRBV6-3
d_gene: .
CDR3nt: TGTGCCAGCAGTAGACCCGGTTGGACCGGGGAGCTGTTTTTT
CDR3aa: CASSRPGWTGELFF

j_gene: TRBJ2-3
abundance: .
v_gene: TRBV19
d_gene: TRBD2
CDR3nt: TGTGCCAGTAGTATAGCCCAAATGACTAGCGTCCGCACAGATACGCAGTATTTT
CDR3aa: CASSIAQMTSVRTDTQYF

j_gene: TRBJ1-2
abundance: .
v_gene: TRBV5-6
d_gene: .
CDR3nt: .
CDR3aa: CASSFAQGSSFTF

j_gene: TRBJ1-5
abundance: .
v_gene: TRBV27
d_gene: .
CDR3nt: TGTGCCAGCAGTTTAACCGGGAATAGCAATCAGCCCCAGCATTTT
CDR3aa: CASSLTGNSNQPQHF